These 10 T cell receptor beta chains were all obtained from the same sample, sequenced in a study of shared clonotypes between healthy human individuals. Data came from immunoSEQ multiplex PCR; TCRdb stores just in-frame clones and leaves some out. The profile shows approximately 2.4 million clones, almost 96% of them singletons. Sequencing was done on a sample of naive CD4+ T cells sorted from blood. Subset here: CD45RA+ positively selected. These receptors all stem from a man between 18 and 35 years old in good health.

The CDR3, as DNA: TGTGCCAGCAGCGAGGCCCCAAGCACAGATACGCAGTATTTT. Its protein is CASSEAPSTDTQYF. The chain links TRBV7-2 to TRBJ2-3; D is ambiguous. V lost 5 bases and J 0 bases, leaving 9 bases between the germline ends. From germline, CDR1 is SGHTA and CDR2 FQGNSA. The CDR3 sequence is 14 residues long.

As regards this clone: This same CDR3 is encoded by further DNA sequences in the sample. This sequence joins TRBV6-5 and TRBJ2-3; 9 bases map to TRBD2. CDR3 length equals 14 residues. V shed 6 bases, J shed 3 bases, and the junction held 4 bases outside the gene matches. CDR1 MNHEY and CDR2 SVGAGI come from the germline V gene. In nucleotides, the CDR3 is TGTGCCAGCAGGAGCCTAGCGGGAACAGATACGCAGTATTTT. Translated, it gives CASRSLAGTDTQYF.

This clone was found once. The chain carries TRBV7-8 and TRBJ2-4; 11 nucleotides match TRBD2. The germline V gene encodes CDR1 SGHVS and CDR2 FQNEAQ. V lost 1 base and J lost 1; bases outside the gene matches: 9. This CDR3 comprises 19 residues. The CDR3 DNA is TGTGCCAGCAGCTTAGATACCCCACTAGCGGGAGTGGCCAAAAACATTCAGTACTTC. Protein sequence: CASSLDTPLAGVAKNIQYF.

The chain has TRBV28 and TRBJ1-4, with a possible D match to TRBD1 (6 bases). V shed 5 bases and J shed 2 bases, with 24 bases lying between them. Germline loops: CDR1 MDHEN, CDR2 SYDVKM. This CDR3 contains 19 residues. DNA of the CDR3: TGTGCCAGCAGTCCGTCCCCCGGGGGGCGTTTTCGGACTAATGAAAAACTGTTTTTT. Its protein product is CASSPSPGGRFRTNEKLFF.

The chain combines TRBV18 with TRBJ2-3; D remains ambiguous. V was shortened by 1 base and J by 0 bases, with 14 bases between the two germline ends. CDR1 KGHSH and CDR2 LQKENI come from the germline V gene. The CDR3 length is 17 residues. The CDR3 protein is CASSPQELRASTDTQYF. DNA of the CDR3: TGTGCCAGCTCACCACAGGAGCTCCGAGCTAGCACAGATACGCAGTATTTT.

J is TRBJ2-7 and V is TRBV4-3; D possibly matches TRBD1 or TRBD2 (5 bases each). The germline CDR1 and CDR2 sequences are LGHNA and YSLEER. The ends were cut back, 1 base at V and 2 bases at J, with 12 bases in the middle. The CDR3 has 15 amino acids. CDR3: CASSQGRGPTYEQYF. DNA of the CDR3: TGCGCCAGCAGCCAAGGTAGGGGACCCACCTACGAGCAGTACTTC.

CDR3 in DNA: TGTGCCAGCAGTTTAAGTTCGGGACAGTCTAATTCACCCCTCCACTTT. This gives the protein CASSLSSGQSNSPLHF. The rearrangement uses TRBV7-9 and TRBJ1-6; 7 bases fit TRBD1. Trimming cost V 6 bases and J 6 bases; bases outside gene matches: 11. Germline-derived CDR1 and CDR2 are SEHNR and FQNEAQ (reference sequence). The CDR3 consists of 16 residues. The full variable domain, with the rest looked up from reference TRBV7-9 and TRBJ1-6, is DTGVSQNPRHKITKRGQNVTFRCDPISEHNRLYWYRQTLGQGPEFLTYFQNEAQLEKSRLLSDRFSAERPKGSFSTLEIQRTEQGDSAMYLCASSLSSGQSNSPLHFGNGTRLTVT.

J is TRBJ1-2 and V is TRBV10-3; 7 nucleotides agree with TRBD1. The germline CDR1 and CDR2 sequences are ENHRY and SYGVKD. This CDR3 is built from 13 residues. V dropped 4 bases and J dropped 7; count of bases not matched to a gene: 6. The CDR3 DNA reads TGTGCCATCAGTGGCGACAGGGTTTTTGGCTACACCTTC. Translated: CAISGDRVFGYTF.

This clone came up once. Different DNA sequences within this sample yield the same CDR3. The chain links TRBV6-5 to TRBJ2-7, with a possible D match to TRBD1 (6 bases). V lost 4 bases and J 4 bases, leaving 8 bases between the germline ends. Germline CDR1 is MNHEY and CDR2 is SVGAGI. This CDR3 is built from 12 residues. The CDR3 sequence is CASSLDRYEQYF. CDR3 DNA: TGTGCCAGCAGTTTGGACAGATACGAGCAGTACTTC.

V is TRBV5-1 and J is TRBJ2-1, with unresolved D. Germline CDR1 and CDR2: SGHRS and YFSETQ. The ends were cut back, 5 bases at V and 0 bases at J, with 9 bases in the middle. The CDR3 has 14 residues. CDR3 residues: CASRGYGSYNEQFF. CDR3 bases: TGCGCCAGCAGGGGGTACGGCTCCTACAATGAGCAGTTCTTC.